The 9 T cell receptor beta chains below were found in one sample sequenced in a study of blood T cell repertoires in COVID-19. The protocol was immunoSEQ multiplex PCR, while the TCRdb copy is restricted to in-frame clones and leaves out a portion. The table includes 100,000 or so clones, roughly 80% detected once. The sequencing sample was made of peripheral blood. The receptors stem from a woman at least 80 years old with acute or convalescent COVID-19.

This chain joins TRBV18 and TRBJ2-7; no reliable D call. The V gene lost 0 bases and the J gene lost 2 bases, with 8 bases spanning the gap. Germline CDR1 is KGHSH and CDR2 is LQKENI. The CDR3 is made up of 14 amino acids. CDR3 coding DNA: TGTGCCAGCTCACCACCGGGCAGCCCCTACGAGCAGTACGTC. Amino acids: CASSPPGSPYEQYV.

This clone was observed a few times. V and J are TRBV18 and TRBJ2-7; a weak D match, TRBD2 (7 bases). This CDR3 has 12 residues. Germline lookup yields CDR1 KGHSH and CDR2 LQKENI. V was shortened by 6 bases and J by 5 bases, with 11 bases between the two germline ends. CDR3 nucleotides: TGTGCCAGCTCTCAGGGGAGGGACGAGCAGTACTTC. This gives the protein CASSQGRDEQYF. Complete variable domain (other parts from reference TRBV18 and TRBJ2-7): NAGVMQNPRHLVRRRGQEARLRCSPMKGHSHVYWYRQLPEEGLKFMVYLQKENIIDESGMPKERFSAEFPKEGPSILRIQQVVRGDSAAYFCASSQGRDEQYFGPGTRLTVT.

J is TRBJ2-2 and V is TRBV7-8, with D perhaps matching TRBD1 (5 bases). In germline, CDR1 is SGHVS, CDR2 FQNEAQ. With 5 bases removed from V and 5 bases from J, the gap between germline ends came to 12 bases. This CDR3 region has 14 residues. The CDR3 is CASSQDSVTGELFF. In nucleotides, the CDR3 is TGTGCCAGCAGCCAAGACAGCGTTACCGGGGAGCTGTTTTTT.

The CDR3 DNA reads TGTGCTAGTGGCCCCGGGACTTCTCTAGCGTTGGATACGCAGTATTTT. It is translated as CASGPGTSLALDTQYF. The rearrangement uses TRBV12-5 and TRBJ2-3; the D gene is possibly TRBD2 (6 bases). The V and J ends lost 6 bases and 6 bases respectively, with 22 bases between them. The CDR3 is made up of 16 amino acids. The germline CDR1 and CDR2 sequences are LGHNT and FRNRAP. The full variable domain, completed using reference TRBV12-5 and TRBJ2-3, is DARVTQTPRHKVTEMGQEVTMRCQPILGHNTVFWYRQTMMQGLELLAYFRNRAPLDDSGMPKDRFSAEMPDATLATLKIQPSEPRDSAVYFCASGPGTSLALDTQYFGPGTRLTVL.

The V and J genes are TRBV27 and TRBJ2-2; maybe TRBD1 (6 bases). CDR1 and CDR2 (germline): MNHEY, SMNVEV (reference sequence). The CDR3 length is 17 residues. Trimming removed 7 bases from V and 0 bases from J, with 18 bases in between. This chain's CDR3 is CASTSQGQLSNTGELFF. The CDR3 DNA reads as TGTGCCAGCACCTCCCAGGGACAACTTTCGAACACCGGGGAGCTGTTTTTT.

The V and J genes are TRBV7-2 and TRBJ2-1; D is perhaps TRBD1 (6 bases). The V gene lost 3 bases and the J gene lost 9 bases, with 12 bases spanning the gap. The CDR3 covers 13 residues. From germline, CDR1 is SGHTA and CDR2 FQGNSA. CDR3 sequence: CASSFDRSGEQFF. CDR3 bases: TGTGCCAGCAGCTTCGACAGGTCTGGTGAGCAGTTCTTC.

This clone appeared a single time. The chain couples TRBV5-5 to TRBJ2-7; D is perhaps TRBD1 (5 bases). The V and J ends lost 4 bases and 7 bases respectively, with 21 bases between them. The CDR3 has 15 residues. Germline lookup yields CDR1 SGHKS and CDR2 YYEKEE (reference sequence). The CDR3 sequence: CASSPGPTSAGEQYV. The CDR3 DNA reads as TGTGCCAGCAGCCCCGGGCCTACCTCGGCAGGGGAGCAGTACGTC.

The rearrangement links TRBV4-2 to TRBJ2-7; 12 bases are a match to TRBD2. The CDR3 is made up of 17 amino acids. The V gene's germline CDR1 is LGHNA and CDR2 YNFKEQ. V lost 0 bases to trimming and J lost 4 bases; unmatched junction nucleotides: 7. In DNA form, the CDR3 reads TGTGCCAGCAGCCAAGAAAGGCTAGCGGGAGGGCCTTACGAGCAGTACTTC. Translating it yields CASSQERLAGGPYEQYF.

CDR3 in amino acids: CASSYRGANTEAFF. The CDR3 DNA reads TGTGCCAGCAGTTATCGGGGGGCGAACACTGAAGCTTTCTTT. The chain links TRBV6-5 to TRBJ1-1, with D possibly matching TRBD1 (6 bases). CDR1 is MNHEY, CDR2 SVGAGI, per germline. V was cut by 3 bases and J by 1 base, with 9 bases left in between. This CDR3 is built from 14 residues.